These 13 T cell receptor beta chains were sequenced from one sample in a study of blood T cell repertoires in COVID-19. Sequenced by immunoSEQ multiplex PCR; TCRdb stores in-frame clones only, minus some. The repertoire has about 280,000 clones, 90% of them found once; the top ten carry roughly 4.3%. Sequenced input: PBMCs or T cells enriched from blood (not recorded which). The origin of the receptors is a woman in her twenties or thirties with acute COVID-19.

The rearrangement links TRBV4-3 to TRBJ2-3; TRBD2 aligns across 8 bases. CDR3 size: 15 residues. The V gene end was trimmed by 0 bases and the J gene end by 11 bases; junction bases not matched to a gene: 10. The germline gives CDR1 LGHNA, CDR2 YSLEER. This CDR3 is CASSQDPREAGGQYF. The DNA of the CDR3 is TGCGCCAGCAGCCAAGATCCGCGGGAGGCTGGGGGGCAGTATTTT.

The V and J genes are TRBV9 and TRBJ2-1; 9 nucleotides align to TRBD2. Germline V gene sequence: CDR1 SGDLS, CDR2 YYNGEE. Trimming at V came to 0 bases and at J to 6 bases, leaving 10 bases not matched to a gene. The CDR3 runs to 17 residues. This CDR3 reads CASSVEMREGPPNEQFF. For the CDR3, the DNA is TGTGCCAGCAGCGTAGAGATGCGGGAGGGCCCGCCCAATGAGCAGTTCTTC.

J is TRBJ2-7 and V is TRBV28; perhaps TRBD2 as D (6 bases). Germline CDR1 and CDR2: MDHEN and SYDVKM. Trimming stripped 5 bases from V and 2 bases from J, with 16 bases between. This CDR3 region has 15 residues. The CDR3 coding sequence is TGTGCCAGCAGTATCCCTGGAGGGATAGCCTACGAGCAGTACTTC. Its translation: CASSIPGGIAYEQYF.

The CDR3 DNA reads TGTGCCACCCGGAGGGACTACAGCACAGATACGCAGTATTTT. It translates to CATRRDYSTDTQYF. The V and J genes are TRBV19 and TRBJ2-3; 7 bases fit TRBD2. The germline V gene encodes CDR1 LNHDA and CDR2 SQIVND (reference sequence). There are 14 residues in the CDR3. V trimming: 10 bases; J trimming: 0 bases; junction bases outside the gene matches: 7.

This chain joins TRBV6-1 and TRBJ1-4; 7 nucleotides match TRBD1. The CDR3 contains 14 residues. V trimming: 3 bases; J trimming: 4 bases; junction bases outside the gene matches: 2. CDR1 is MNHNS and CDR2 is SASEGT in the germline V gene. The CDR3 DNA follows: TGTGCCAGCAGTGAGACAGGGTATAATGAAAAACTGTTTTTT. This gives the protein CASSETGYNEKLFF.

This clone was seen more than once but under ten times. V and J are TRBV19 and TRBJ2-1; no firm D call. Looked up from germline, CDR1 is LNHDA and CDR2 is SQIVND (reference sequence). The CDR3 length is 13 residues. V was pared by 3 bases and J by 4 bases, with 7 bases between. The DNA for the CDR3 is TGTGCCAGTAGTATTCACGGTTACAATGAGCAGTTCTTC. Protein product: CASSIHGYNEQFF.

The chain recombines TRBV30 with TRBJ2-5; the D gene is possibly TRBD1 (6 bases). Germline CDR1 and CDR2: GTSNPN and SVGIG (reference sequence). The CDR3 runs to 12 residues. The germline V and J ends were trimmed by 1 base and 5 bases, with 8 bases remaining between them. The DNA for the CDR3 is TGTGCCTGGAGTGAGCAGGGGGAGACCCAGTACTTC. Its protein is CAWSEQGETQYF.

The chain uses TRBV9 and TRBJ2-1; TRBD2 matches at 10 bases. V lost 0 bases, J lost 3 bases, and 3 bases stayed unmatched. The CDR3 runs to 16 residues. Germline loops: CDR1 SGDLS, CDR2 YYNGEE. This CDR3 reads CASSVAWTSGYNEQFF. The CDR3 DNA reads TGTGCCAGCAGCGTAGCTTGGACTAGCGGCTACAATGAGCAGTTCTTC.

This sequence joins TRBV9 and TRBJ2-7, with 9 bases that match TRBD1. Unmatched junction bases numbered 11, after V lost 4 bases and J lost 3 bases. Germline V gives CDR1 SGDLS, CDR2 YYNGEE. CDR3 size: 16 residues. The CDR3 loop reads CASSPSGTGLHYEQYF. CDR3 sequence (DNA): TGTGCCAGCAGCCCCAGCGGGACAGGGTTACACTACGAGCAGTACTTC.

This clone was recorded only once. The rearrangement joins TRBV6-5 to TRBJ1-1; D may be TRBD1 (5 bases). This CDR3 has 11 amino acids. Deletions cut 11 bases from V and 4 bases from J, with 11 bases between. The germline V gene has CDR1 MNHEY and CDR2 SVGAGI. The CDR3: CALYRSTEAFF. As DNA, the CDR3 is TGTGCCCTTTACAGGTCCACTGAAGCTTTCTTT.

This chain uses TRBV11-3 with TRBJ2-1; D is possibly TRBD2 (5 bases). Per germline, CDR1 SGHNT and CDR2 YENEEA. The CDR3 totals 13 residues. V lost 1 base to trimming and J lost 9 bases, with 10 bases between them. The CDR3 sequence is CASSLGLAGEQFF. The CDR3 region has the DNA TGTGCCAGCAGCTTAGGGCTAGCTGGTGAGCAGTTCTTC.

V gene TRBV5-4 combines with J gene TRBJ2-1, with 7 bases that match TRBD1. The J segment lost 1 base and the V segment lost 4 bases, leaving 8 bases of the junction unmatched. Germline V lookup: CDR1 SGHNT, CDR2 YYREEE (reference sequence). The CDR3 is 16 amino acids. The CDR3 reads CASSSNRGQSYNEQFF. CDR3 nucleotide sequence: TGTGCCAGCAGCAGCAACAGGGGACAGTCCTACAATGAGCAGTTCTTC.

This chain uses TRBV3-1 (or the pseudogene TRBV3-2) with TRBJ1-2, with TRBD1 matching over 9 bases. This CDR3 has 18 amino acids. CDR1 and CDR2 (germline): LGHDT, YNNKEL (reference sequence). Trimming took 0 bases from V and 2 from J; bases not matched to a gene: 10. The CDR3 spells CASSQDRYWTGANYGYTF. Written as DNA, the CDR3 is TGTGCCAGCAGCCAAGATCGGTACTGGACAGGGGCCAACTATGGCTACACCTTC.